The rows below give T cell receptor beta chains drawn from one sample of a study of cytomegalovirus exposure and HLA in healthy donors. Data came from immunoSEQ multiplex PCR; TCRdb stores just in-frame clones and leaves some out. Here the sample spans about 120,000 clones, 70% to 85% being singletons. Sequenced: PBMCs. The source is a man aged 18 to 35 in good health and CMV-seropositive. Each CDR3 is given with its conserved first and last residue. Each record gives: D gene, J gene, V gene, clone size, CDR3 length, CDR3 DNA, CDR3 protein. A D gene is named only where the DNA matches it firmly. Not all rows give a size; the values are once, few, many and, for expanded clones, a class.

>.|TRBJ2-5|TRBV18|.|13
TGTGCCAGCTCACCACCGGTACTGGAGACCCAGTACTTC
CASSPPVLETQYF
>.|TRBJ1-1|TRBV10-2|.|13
TGCGCCAGCAGTGAGTTGGGATCCCGGGGGGCTTTCTTT
CASSELGSRGAFF
>TRBD1|TRBJ1-2|TRBV5-1|few|14
TGCGCCAGCAGCTCACAGGGGGCTTCGGATGGCTACACCTTC
CASSSQGASDGYTF
>.|TRBJ1-5|TRBV6-1|.|14
TGTGCCAGCAGTGGATGGGGGGGCAATCAGCCCCAGCATTTT
CASSGWGGNQPQHF
>.|TRBJ2-7|TRBV7-9|.|13
TGTGCCAGCAGCTTAGACAGTCAGCTCGAGCAGTACTTC
CASSLDSQLEQYF
>.|TRBJ2-1|TRBV11-1|.|15
TGTGCCAGCAGCTTACTTGTTGGGAAGGGGAATGAGCAGTTCTTC
CASSLLVGKGNEQFF
>.|TRBJ2-4|TRBV19|.|17
TGTGCCAGTAGTATAGGGTTCGGTAGTCTAGCCAAAAACATTCAGTACTTC
CASSIGFGSLAKNIQYF
>.|TRBJ2-1|TRBV18|.|12
TGTGCCAGCTCACCAACGACTATAGAGCAGTTCTTC
CASSPTTIEQFF
>.|TRBJ1-1|TRBV5-6|.|14
TGTGCCAGCAGCTTGATCTATTCGACAGAAGAAGCTTTCTTT
CASSLIYSTEEAFF
>TRBD1|TRBJ1-1|TRBV30|.|15
TGTGCCTGGAGTCAATCGACAGGGGGGCACACTGAAGCTTTCTTT
CAWSQSTGGHTEAFF
>.|TRBJ2-5|TRBV5-1|.|15
TGCGCCAGCAGCTTGTCAAACCTCCAGGGAGAGACCCAGTACTTC
CASSLSNLQGETQYF
>TRBD1|TRBJ2-7|TRBV27|.|16
TGTGCCAGCAGTTTAACTGGACAGGCGAAATCCTACGAGCAGTACTTC
CASSLTGQAKSYEQYF
>.|TRBJ2-7|TRBV11-2|.|12
TGTGCCAGCAGCTTATCCCTCTTGGAGCAGTACTTC
CASSLSLLEQYF
>TRBD1|TRBJ2-2|TRBV5-4|once|15
TGTGCCAGCAGCTTGGGACAGGGCACCACCGGGGAGCTGTTTTTT
CASSLGQGTTGELFF
>TRBD1|TRBJ1-2|TRBV19|few|17
TGTGCCAGTAGTATCCTAGGGACAGCCACAGACCGTTATGGCTACACCTTC
CASSILGTATDRYGYTF
>TRBD1|TRBJ1-5|TRBV4-1|.|16
TGCGCCAGCAGCCCGGGCAGGGGGGATAGCAATCAGCCCCAGCATTTT
CASSPGRGDSNQPQHF
>.|TRBJ2-5|TRBV30|.|16
TGTGCCTGGAGTCTACCGTGGACAGTCATTCAAGAGACCCAGTACTTC
CAWSLPWTVIQETQYF
>TRBD1|TRBJ1-2|TRBV10-2|.|16
TGCGCCAGCAACTTCGACAGGGGGCAGTTCAACTATGGCTACACCTTC
CASNFDRGQFNYGYTF
>.|TRBJ1-2|TRBV7-3|.|14
TGTGCCAGCAGCCCAACAGTTTTCAGCTATGGCTACACCTTC
CASSPTVFSYGYTF
>.|TRBJ2-1|TRBV2|.|15
TGTGCCAGCAGTTACTCGGACTTGAATGACAATGAGCAGTTCTTC
CASSYSDLNDNEQFF
>.|TRBJ1-2|TRBV16|.|16
TGTGCCAGCAGCCAAACGCAACAGGCGACTCCGGATGGCTACACCTTC
CASSQTQQATPDGYTF
>.|TRBJ2-7|TRBV19|.|14
TGTGCCAGTAGTATAAATATTAGGAGCTACGAGCAGTACTTC
CASSINIRSYEQYF
>.|TRBJ2-4|TRBV5-1|.|15
TGCGCCAGCAGCCCCGGGGAGGGGGGCGGTGACAGTCAGTACTTC
CASSPGEGGGDSQYF
>.|TRBJ2-7|TRBV7-9|.|14
TGTGCCAGCAGTATAAGCGGAGGCGGCTACGAGCAGTACTTC
CASSISGGGYEQYF
>TRBD1|TRBJ1-1|TRBV2|.|17
TGTGCCAGCAGTCGCGTCCCGGGACAGGGTTTGGGGACTGAAGCTTTCTTT
CASSRVPGQGLGTEAFF
>TRBD1|TRBJ1-2|TRBV27|.|16
TGTGCCAGCAGTTCCGACAGGGTGGGAGGTAACTATGGCTACACCTTC
CASSSDRVGGNYGYTF
>.|TRBJ2-7|TRBV18|.|13
TGTGCCAGCTCACCTTCGACTACCTACGAGCAGTACTTC
CASSPSTTYEQYF
>.|TRBJ2-7|TRBV7-7|few|18
TGTGCTAGCAGCTTCTCGACCGATCAGCCACAGACCATGTACGAGCAGTACTTC
CASSFSTDQPQTMYEQYF
>TRBD1|TRBJ2-7|TRBV6-6|.|16
TGTGCCAGCAGTTACATACCTGGACAGGAGACCTACGAGCAGTACTTC
CASSYIPGQETYEQYF